The 21 T cell receptor beta chains reported below all come from one sample, sequenced in a study of cytomegalovirus exposure and HLA in healthy donors. The study ran its PCR with 60 Vbeta and 13 Jbeta primers. Clones were sequenced by immunoSEQ multiplex PCR, and TCRdb holds only the in-frame ones, with some missing. The sample comprises 65,000 to 75,000 clones, 74% of which are singletons, and approximately 10% rests with the top ten. Input material: PBMCs. These receptors originate from a woman in her sixties in good health and CMV-seropositive.

The rearrangement uses TRBV19 and TRBJ1-2; D not resolved. The CDR3 contains 13 residues. Germline CDR1 LNHDA, CDR2 SQIVND (reference sequence). V was cut by 4 bases and J by 10 bases, with 16 bases left in between. The CDR3: CASSTRPGSDYTF. The CDR3 DNA sequence: TGTGCCAGTAGTACCCGTCCAGGCAGTGACTACACCTTC.

This clone was detected a few times. J is TRBJ1-1 and V is TRBV30; D is ambiguous. This CDR3 spans 14 amino acids. Trimming removed 0 bases at V and 6 bases at J, with 14 bases between. Germline V gene data show CDR1 as GTSNPN and CDR2 as SVGIG (reference sequence). CDR3 nucleotide sequence: TGTGCCTGGAGTGTAATCGGGAGAAATTCTGAAGCTTTCTTT. It encodes CAWSVIGRNSEAFF.

The rearrangement joins TRBV11-3 to TRBJ2-6; TRBD1 matches 7 bases. The trim removed 5 bases at V and 0 bases at J, leaving 13 bases unmatched. The CDR3 runs 19 residues. Germline assignment: CDR1 SGHNT and CDR2 YENEEA. The CDR3 protein is CASSPGQPFKSSGANVLTF. The CDR3 DNA reads TGTGCCAGCAGCCCGGGACAGCCTTTCAAAAGCTCTGGGGCCAACGTCCTGACTTTC.

This clone was detected a few times. For the CDR3, the DNA is TGTGCCAGCAGCTTAGGCCTCGGGGAGACCCAGTACTTC. This translates into CASSLGLGETQYF. This chain connects TRBV11-2 to TRBJ2-5, with D hard to call. The CDR3 is made up of 13 amino acids. Trimming removed 1 base from V and 5 bases from J, with 8 bases in between. The germline gives CDR1 SGHAT, CDR2 FQNNGV. Drawing the rest from reference TRBV11-2 and TRBJ2-5, the complete variable domain is EAGVAQSPRYKIIEKRQSVAFWCNPISGHATLYWYQQILGQGPKLLIQFQNNGVVDDSQLPKDRFSAERLKGVDSTLKIQPAKLEDSAVYLCASSLGLGETQYFGPGTRLLVL.

The chain employs TRBV7-9 and TRBJ1-6; TRBD1 matches at 9 bases. The CDR3 totals 14 residues. V lost 7 bases to trimming and J lost 7 bases; unmatched junction nucleotides: 5. Per germline, CDR1 SEHNR and CDR2 FQNEAQ (reference sequence). This CDR3 is CASKTGTGNSPLHF. CDR3 sequence (DNA): TGTGCCAGCAAAACCGGGACAGGGAATTCACCCCTCCACTTT.

This clone came up a few times. V usage is TRBV5-1 and J usage is TRBJ1-5; no definite D call. Germline CDR1 SGHRS, CDR2 YFSETQ. The CDR3 spans 15 residues. Trimming left V 0 bases short and J 4 bases short, with 11 bases between. CDR3 DNA: TGCGCCAGCAGCTTGGGACAAGGGAGTAATCAGCCCCAGCATTTT. It is translated as CASSLGQGSNQPQHF.

The chain is built from TRBV11-3 and TRBJ1-1, with TRBD1 matching over 9 bases. Trimming removed 5 bases from V and 6 bases from J; junction bases left unmatched: 4. This CDR3 is built from 13 residues. CDR1 and CDR2 (germline): SGHNT, YENEEA. In DNA, the CDR3 is TGTGCCAGCAGCCGGACAGGGGTGTCTGAAGCTTTCTTT. Its protein is CASSRTGVSEAFF. The full variable domain, in which reference TRBV11-3 and TRBJ1-1 provide the parts outside the CDR3, is EAGVVQSPRYKIIEKKQPVAFWCNPISGHNTLYWYLQNLGQGPELLIRYENEEAVDDSQLPKDRFSAERLKGVDSTLKIQPAELGDSAVYLCASSRTGVSEAFFGQGTRLTVV.

J is TRBJ1-1 and V is TRBV28, with 9 bases aligning to TRBD1. Germline trimming cut 7 bases from V and 3 bases from J; bases unmatched to any gene: 12. CDR3 length equals 16 residues. CDR1 and CDR2 from the germline V gene are MDHEN and SYDVKM. The CDR3 nucleotides read TGTGCCAGCACGATCCTACAGGGGGCGAGGTACACTGAAGCTTTCTTT. This translates into CASTILQGARYTEAFF.

This CDR3 reads CAWSENSNTEAFF. Here the CDR3 DNA reads TGTGCCTGGAGTGAGAACTCGAACACTGAAGCTTTCTTT. V usage is TRBV30 and J usage is TRBJ1-1; the D is unclear. CDR1 is GTSNPN, CDR2 SVGIG, per germline (reference sequence). The CDR3 contains 13 residues. Trimming pared 1 base from V and 1 base from J, leaving 7 bases between.

The CDR3 bases are TGTGCCAGCAGCGCCAGACAGGGCTCCTACAATGAGCAGTTCTTC. Protein product: CASSARQGSYNEQFF. V usage is TRBV9 and J usage is TRBJ2-1; 7 bases agree with TRBD1. CDR1 SGDLS and CDR2 YYNGEE come from the germline V gene. With V trimmed by 3 bases and J by 0 bases, 3 bases remained unmatched. The CDR3 extends over 15 amino acids. The whole variable domain, remainder taken from reference TRBV9 and TRBJ2-1, is DSGVTQTPKHLITATGQRVTLRCSPRSGDLSVYWYQQSLDQGLQFLIQYYNGEERAKGNILERFSAQQFPDLHSELNLSSLELGDSALYFCASSARQGSYNEQFFGPGTRLTVL.

This clone was detected only once. The chain is built from TRBV30 and TRBJ2-4; possible D gene TRBD2, 5 bases. Trimming cost V 3 bases and J 6 bases, with 6 bases left between them. CDR3 length: 11 amino acids. Per germline, CDR1 GTSNPN and CDR2 SVGIG (reference sequence). The DNA of the CDR3 is TGTGCCTGGAGGGACTTAAACATTCAGTACTTC. Translated: CAWRDLNIQYF.

V and J are TRBV25-1 and TRBJ2-7; 7 nucleotides match TRBD1. V gave up 8 bases and J gave up 4 bases; unmatched junction bases: 2. The CDR3 is 11 residues long. Germline CDR1 is MGHDK and CDR2 is SYGVNS. CDR3 amino acids: CASGTVYEQYF. As DNA, the CDR3 is TGTGCCAGCGGGACAGTATACGAGCAGTACTTC.

The chain combines TRBV29-1 with TRBJ1-1, with D hard to call. The CDR3 contains 14 residues. Germline CDR1 SQVTM, CDR2 ANQGSEA. The germline V and J ends were trimmed by 3 bases and 8 bases, with 19 bases remaining between them. The DNA of the CDR3 is TGCAGCGTTGACCCCTCGGCAGGTCAGCGGGAAGCTTTCTTT. Encoded protein: CSVDPSAGQREAFF.

The chain couples TRBV19 to TRBJ1-1; 8 bases line up with TRBD1. The germline gives CDR1 LNHDA, CDR2 SQIVND (reference sequence). There are 15 residues in the CDR3. Trimming took 5 bases from V and 6 from J; bases not matched to a gene: 11. The CDR3 is CASSSSDRVSSEAFF. The CDR3 DNA reads as TGTGCCAGTAGTTCCTCGGACAGGGTTAGCTCTGAAGCTTTCTTT. Full variable domain (rest looked up from reference TRBV19 and TRBJ1-1): DGGITQSPKYLFRKEGQNVTLSCEQNLNHDAMYWYRQDPGQGLRLIYYSQIVNDFQKGDIAEGYSVSREKKESFPLTVTSAQKNPTAFYLCASSSSDRVSSEAFFGQGTRLTVV.

The rearrangement links TRBV2 to TRBJ2-4; 7 bases line up with TRBD1. The V segment lost 4 bases and the J segment 2 bases; nucleotides outside the gene matches: 8. Germline assignment: CDR1 SNHLY and CDR2 FYNNEI. CDR3 length: 16 amino acids. The chain's CDR3 is CASSGRGGRTKNIQYF. DNA for the CDR3: TGTGCCAGCAGTGGCCGAGGGGGCCGGACCAAAAACATTCAGTACTTC.

J is TRBJ1-2 and V is TRBV30, with 7 bases aligning to TRBD1. V trimming: 2 bases; J trimming: 8 bases; junction bases outside the gene matches: 17. Germline V lookup: CDR1 GTSNPN, CDR2 SVGIG (reference sequence). The CDR3 runs to 16 residues. DNA for the CDR3: TGTGCCTGGAGTCACCCGGGACAGACCCACCGGGAGGGCTACACCTTC. Protein: CAWSHPGQTHREGYTF.

The chain recombines TRBV30 with TRBJ2-5; possible D gene TRBD1, 5 bases. The CDR3 is made up of 13 amino acids. The germline V gene encodes CDR1 GTSNPN and CDR2 SVGIG (reference sequence). V gave up 1 base and J gave up 1 base, with 7 bases separating them. The CDR3 loop is CAWSEQVQETQYF. The CDR3 DNA follows: TGTGCCTGGAGTGAACAGGTCCAAGAGACCCAGTACTTC.

The genes are TRBV4-1 and TRBJ2-5, with TRBD1 as a possible D gene (6 bases). CDR1 and CDR2 from the germline V gene are MGHRA and YSYEKL. The CDR3 runs to 15 residues. Trimming stripped 1 base from V and 5 bases from J, with 14 bases between. The CDR3 loop reads CASSQANRVGETQYF. The CDR3 bases are TGCGCCAGCAGCCAAGCGAACAGGGTGGGGGAGACCCAGTACTTC.

The CDR3 region has the DNA TGTGCCAGCAGAAGGGGACAGAACTATGGCTACACCTTC. Its protein product is CASRRGQNYGYTF. The chain links TRBV6-1 to TRBJ1-2, with TRBD1 matching 7 bases. CDR1 and CDR2 (germline): MNHNS, SASEGT. With V trimmed by 6 bases and J by 2 bases, 3 bases remained unmatched. The CDR3 extends over 13 amino acids.

This clone appeared a few times. V gene TRBV4-1 combines with J gene TRBJ1-1; D is unresolved. This CDR3 contains 12 residues. CDR1 is MGHRA and CDR2 is YSYEKL in the germline V gene. Trimming removed 0 bases at V and 4 bases at J, with 3 bases between. The chain's CDR3 is CASSQDSTEAFF. The CDR3 coding sequence is TGCGCCAGCAGCCAAGACAGCACTGAAGCTTTCTTT.

The CDR3 here is CASSRGTGNEKLFF. Written as DNA, the CDR3 is TGTGCCAGCAGCCGTGGGACAGGGAATGAAAAACTGTTTTTT. The V gene is TRBV7-6, the J gene TRBJ1-4; 9 bases are shared with TRBD1. CDR3 size: 14 residues. The germline gives CDR1 SGHVS, CDR2 FNYEAQ. Germline trimming cut 5 bases from V and 5 bases from J; bases unmatched to any gene: 3.